A single sample is the source of the 13 T cell receptor beta chains below, sequenced in a study of cytomegalovirus exposure and HLA in healthy donors. Primers included in the PCR were 60 Vbeta and 13 Jbeta primers. Clones were read by immunoSEQ multiplex PCR, and TCRdb kept only the in-frame ones, dropping some. The sample lists 100,000 to 150,000 clones, about 74% occurring once. Material for sequencing was PBMCs. Receptors were obtained from a woman aged 50 to 60 in good health and CMV-seropositive.

The chain uses TRBV11-3 and TRBJ1-5; D is unresolved. The CDR3 is 12 amino acids. CDR1 and CDR2 (germline): SGHNT, YENEEA. The CDR3 DNA reads as TGTGCTCGGAGAGGGAACAATCAGCCCCAGCATTTT. Protein: CARRGNNQPQHF.

This chain uses TRBV5-4 with TRBJ2-3; D may be TRBD1 (6 bases). CDR3 size: 14 residues. CDR1 and CDR2 from the germline V gene are SGHNT and YYREEE (reference sequence). Trimming cost V 3 bases and J 2 bases, with 10 bases left between them. Here the CDR3 reads CASSSGTHTDTQYF. CDR3 sequence (DNA): TGTGCCAGCAGCTCCGGGACACACACAGATACGCAGTATTTT.

The chain employs TRBV5-4 and TRBJ2-3, with 9 bases matching TRBD2. The CDR3 has 16 residues. Germline V gives CDR1 SGHNT, CDR2 YYREEE (reference sequence). V shed 0 bases, J shed 6 bases, and the junction held 8 bases outside the gene matches. Here the CDR3 reads CASSLAPGLASDTQYF. In nucleotides, the CDR3 is TGTGCCAGCAGCTTGGCCCCCGGACTAGCGTCGGATACGCAGTATTTT.

The V gene is TRBV18, the J gene TRBJ1-1, with D unclear. Trimming pared 8 bases from V and 8 bases from J, leaving 18 bases between. Looked up from germline, CDR1 is KGHSH and CDR2 is LQKENI. CDR3 length: 13 residues. DNA for the CDR3: TGTGCCAGCCTGTCGTCTCTCGAGTCAGAAGCTTTCTTT. Residues: CASLSSLESEAFF.

The genes are TRBV4-3 and TRBJ2-7; the D is unclear. Germline CDR1 is LGHNA and CDR2 is YSLEER. The CDR3 loop spans 16 amino acids. V gave up 4 bases and J gave up 3 bases, with 19 bases separating them. CDR3 sequence (DNA): TGCGCCAGCAGCCTAACAGTCGTAGAAGCCGACTACGAGCAGTACTTC. As protein: CASSLTVVEADYEQYF.

The gene calls are TRBV30 and TRBJ1-2; possible D gene TRBD1, 5 bases. This CDR3 has 12 amino acids. V was pared by 2 bases and J by 8 bases, with 12 bases between. The germline CDR1 and CDR2 sequences are GTSNPN and SVGIG (reference sequence). CDR3 sequence: CAWSWQGKGYTF. CDR3 in DNA: TGTGCCTGGAGTTGGCAGGGAAAAGGCTACACCTTC.

CDR3 protein: CASSPGSFPYEQYF. CDR3 nucleotides: TGTGCCAGCAGCCCAGGGTCATTCCCCTACGAGCAGTACTTC. This chain connects TRBV7-2 to TRBJ2-7, with a tentative D call TRBD1 (5 bases). Germline V CDR1 and CDR2: SGHTA, FQGNSA. V was shortened by 5 bases and J by 2 bases, with 13 bases between the two germline ends. There are 14 residues in the CDR3.

This clone has just a few counts. V is TRBV5-1 and J is TRBJ2-3; D is possibly TRBD2 (6 bases). Trimming shortened V by 0 bases and J by 2 bases, and 10 bases separated the two germline ends. The V gene's germline CDR1 is SGHRS and CDR2 YFSETQ. CDR3 length: 15 residues. As DNA, the CDR3 is TGCGCCAGCAGCTTGGCCGCGGGAACCACAGATACGCAGTATTTT. Amino acids: CASSLAAGTTDTQYF.

A single count supports this clone. This chain connects TRBV7-9 to TRBJ1-2; D gene uncertain. The CDR3 sequence is 12 residues long. Germline CDR1 is SEHNR and CDR2 is FQNEAQ (reference sequence). V was cut by 5 bases and J by 4 bases, with 8 bases left in between. The CDR3 bases are TGTGCCAGCAGCCCAGGTACCTATGGCTACACCTTC. Encoded protein: CASSPGTYGYTF.

The chain employs TRBV10-3 and TRBJ1-2; 7 bases are a match to TRBD1. CDR1 ENHRY and CDR2 SYGVKD come from the germline V gene. The CDR3 runs to 16 residues. V gave up 0 bases and J gave up 8 bases; unmatched junction bases: 12. The DNA for the CDR3 is TGTGCCATCAGTGAGTCGGGGCTGGGACAGCCGTCGGGCTACACCTTC. Residues: CAISESGLGQPSGYTF.

The V call is TRBV30, the J call TRBJ2-1; possible D gene TRBD1, 6 bases. With 5 bases removed from V and 7 bases from J, the gap between germline ends came to 15 bases. Germline V CDR1 and CDR2: GTSNPN, SVGIG (reference sequence). The CDR3 length is 13 residues. The chain's CDR3 is CAWAGVYGNEQFF. As DNA, the CDR3 is TGTGCCTGGGCAGGGGTGTATGGAAATGAGCAGTTCTTC.

V and J are TRBV19 and TRBJ2-7, with TRBD1 matching over 9 bases. This CDR3 has 12 amino acids. V dropped 6 bases and J dropped 4; count of bases not matched to a gene: 1. Germline CDR1 LNHDA, CDR2 SQIVND (reference sequence). This chain's CDR3 is CASRGQGYEQYF. CDR3 DNA: TGTGCCAGTAGGGGACAGGGATACGAGCAGTACTTC. Together with reference TRBV19 and TRBJ2-7, the CDR3 gives the full variable domain: DGGITQSPKYLFRKEGQNVTLSCEQNLNHDAMYWYRQDPGQGLRLIYYSQIVNDFQKGDIAEGYSVSREKKESFPLTVTSAQKNPTAFYLCASRGQGYEQYFGPGTRLTVT.

The chain is built from TRBV7-7 and TRBJ2-2; D may be TRBD1 (5 bases). The CDR3 sequence is 12 residues long. CDR1 is SSHAT, CDR2 FNYEAQ, per germline (reference sequence). Trimming shortened V by 5 bases and J by 6 bases, and 7 bases separated the two germline ends. CDR3 residues: CASSKGPGELFF. CDR3 DNA sequence: TGTGCCAGCAGCAAGGGGCCCGGGGAGCTGTTTTTT.